This TCR beta chain was identified during a study of blood T cell repertoires in COVID-19. The wider study: Researchers got acute and convalescent COVID-19 samples from the United States, Italy and Spain. T cells, B-cell-depleted T cells, or PBMCs supplied cDNA or gDNA.

V gave up 10 bases and J gave up 0 bases; unmatched junction bases: 9. This CDR3 comprises 15 residues. Germline V gene sequence: CDR1 MNHEY, CDR2 SMNVEV (reference sequence). Original processing notes: It was from reference gene primer amplification that nucleated cell counts were estimated. Sequencing used immunoSEQ multiplex PCR; TCRdb keeps in-frame clones, though not all of them. Clone size and the V and J calls come from that table; the DNA yielded D and trimming. Of about 72,000 clones detected, 86% appear once; the ten largest clones hold approximately 10%. The chain is built from TRBV27 and TRBJ2-1; 7 bases fit TRBD2. The origin of this receptor is an older man with active or convalescent COVID-19. Material for sequencing was peripheral blood. CDR3 coding DNA: TGTGCCACAAAACTGGGGACTAACTCCTACAATGAGCAGTTCTTC. Its translation is CATKLGTNSYNEQFF.